The subject of this entry is one TCR beta chain. In the original workflow: Estimation of nucleated cell counts relied on the amplification of reference gene primers. The method was immunoSEQ multiplex PCR; TCRdb's version includes in-frame clones alone and lacks a portion of them. That table gives V, J and clone size, and the DNA gave D and trimming. The table shows around 210,000 clones, with roughly 84% occurring only once. The V end lost 1 base, the J end lost 3 bases, and 5 bases lay between the germline ends. Germline V gene sequence: CDR1 SGHAT, CDR2 FQNNGV. The length of the CDR3 is 13 residues. The sample comes from a study of blood T cell repertoires in COVID-19.

The chain couples TRBV11-2 to TRBJ2-3, with D unresolved. The sequence was collected from a man aged 50-60 years with COVID-19, enrolled during active disease. Material: peripheral blood. The CDR3 coding sequence is TGTGCCAGCAGCTTAGCCCCTACAGATACGCAGTATTTT. It encodes CASSLAPTDTQYF.